These 20 T cell receptor beta chains came from one sample sequenced in a study of OX40 agonist ivuxolimab in advanced cancers. Profiling relied on immunoSEQ multiplex PCR, and the TCRdb table lists in-frame clones only, not all of them. The table includes some 45,000 clones, around 87% detected once. The input for sequencing was CD4+ or CD8+ T cells sorted from blood, taken in a trial of the OX40 agonist ivuxolimab. The receptors were gathered from an adult with an advanced solid tumor such as melanoma, head and neck, liver or kidney cancer.

The J gene is TRBJ2-7, the V gene TRBV9, with 9 positions matching TRBD1. The CDR3 covers 14 residues. The germline CDR1 and CDR2 sequences are SGDLS and YYNGEE. Trimming took 0 bases from V and 4 from J; bases not matched to a gene: 2. The CDR3 sequence is CASSVGGQGYEQYF. The DNA for the CDR3 is TGTGCCAGCAGCGTAGGTGGACAGGGGTACGAGCAGTACTTC.

The chain recombines TRBV5-4 with TRBJ1-1; TRBD1 is a possible D gene (5 bases). V was clipped by 0 bases and J by 2 bases, with 14 bases between them. The germline V gene has CDR1 SGHNT and CDR2 YYREEE (reference sequence). The CDR3 totals 16 residues. CDR3: CASSLVGAAFNTEAFF. As DNA, the CDR3 is TGTGCCAGCAGCTTGGTAGGGGCAGCCTTTAACACTGAAGCTTTCTTT. The entire variable domain, with the rest obtained from reference TRBV5-4 and TRBJ1-1, is as follows: ETGVTQSPTHLIKTRGQQVTLRCSSQSGHNTVSWYQQALGQGPQFIFQYYREEENGRGNFPPRFSGLQFPNYSSELNVNALELDDSALYLCASSLVGAAFNTEAFFGQGTRLTVV.

This clone came up a few times. The chain has TRBV7-2 and TRBJ2-7; tentatively, D is TRBD1 (5 bases). Deletions cut 1 base from V and 3 bases from J, with 16 bases between. This CDR3 spans 16 amino acids. The germline V gene encodes CDR1 SGHTA and CDR2 FQGNSA. CDR3 protein: CASSLEGASGSYEQYF. The CDR3 region has the DNA TGTGCCAGCAGCTTAGAAGGGGCTTCAGGCAGCTACGAGCAGTACTTC.

CDR3 nucleotide sequence: TGTGCCTGGAGAGGACAGGGGTCCGCTGAAGCTTTCTTT. It translates to CAWRGQGSAEAFF. The chain has TRBV30 and TRBJ1-1; 9 bases map to TRBD1. Unmatched junction bases numbered 5, after V lost 3 bases and J lost 6 bases. Per the germline V gene, CDR1 is GTSNPN and CDR2 is SVGIG (reference sequence). CDR3 length: 13 amino acids.

The chain carries TRBV4-3 and TRBJ2-3; TRBD1 might be the D (5 bases). The V gene lost 1 base and the J gene lost 1 base, with 12 bases spanning the gap. The CDR3 runs to 16 residues. CDR1 is LGHNA and CDR2 is YSLEER in the germline V gene. The CDR3, as DNA: TGCGCCAGCAGCCAAGCGGGTGTAGGGGGCACAGATACGCAGTATTTT. The encoded protein is CASSQAGVGGTDTQYF.

The V gene is TRBV7-6, the J gene TRBJ2-5; D gene uncertain. With 2 bases removed from V and 2 bases from J, the gap between germline ends came to 9 bases. The CDR3 is made up of 14 amino acids. Looked up from germline, CDR1 is SGHVS and CDR2 is FNYEAQ. CDR3 loop: CASSLLAIQETQYF. As DNA, the CDR3 is TGTGCCAGCAGCTTATTGGCAATACAAGAGACCCAGTACTTC.

V is TRBV27 and J is TRBJ2-1; the D gene is possibly TRBD2 (5 bases). In germline, CDR1 is MNHEY, CDR2 SMNVEV (reference sequence). The V end was cut by 5 bases, the J end by 6 bases, with 11 bases between. The CDR3 loop spans 13 amino acids. CDR3 DNA sequence: TGTGCCAGCAGTCCATTTCTAGCCAATGAGCAGTTCTTC. It is translated as CASSPFLANEQFF.

V and J are TRBV11-3 and TRBJ2-1; D is uncertain. Germline lookup yields CDR1 SGHNT and CDR2 YENEEA. This CDR3 spans 13 amino acids. The V gene lost 1 base and the J gene lost 9 bases, with 10 bases spanning the gap. For the CDR3, the DNA is TGTGCCAGCAGCTTAGTGCCAGAAACTGAGCAGTTCTTC. Protein sequence: CASSLVPETEQFF.

The chain recombines TRBV2 with TRBJ1-2, with D perhaps matching TRBD1 (5 bases). CDR3 size: 13 residues. The germline V gene encodes CDR1 SNHLY and CDR2 FYNNEI. The V gene lost 6 bases and the J gene lost 4 bases, with 12 bases spanning the gap. The CDR3 nucleotides are TGTGCCAGCAGCGTGACAGTACCCTATGGCTACACCTTC. The encoded protein is CASSVTVPYGYTF.

The chain carries TRBV7-2 and TRBJ1-1; TRBD1 matches at 8 bases. Germline-derived CDR1 and CDR2 are SGHTA and FQGNSA. With V trimmed by 5 bases and J by 6 bases, 8 bases remained unmatched. CDR3 size: 14 residues. The CDR3 nucleotides read TGTGCCAGCAGCCGACTTCAGGGGGCGCCTGAAGCTTTCTTT. This sequence encodes CASSRLQGAPEAFF.

This rearrangement joins TRBV10-3 to TRBJ1-2; tentative D call: TRBD1 (6 bases). The germline CDR1 and CDR2 sequences are ENHRY and SYGVKD. The CDR3 runs 17 residues. Trimming removed 2 bases at V and 4 bases at J, with 20 bases between. CDR3 DNA sequence: TGTGCCATCAGTGAGCCCGGCGCAGGGGCGGAGGGCTATGGCTACACCTTC. Amino acid sequence: CAISEPGAGAEGYGYTF.

The chain employs TRBV18 and TRBJ2-3; D ambiguous. V lost 1 base and J lost 5, with 10 bases in between. Looked up from germline, CDR1 is KGHSH and CDR2 is LQKENI. The CDR3 loop spans 14 amino acids. CDR3 nucleotides: TGTGCCAGCTCACCACGACAACTCCTAGATACGCAGTATTTT. It specifies CASSPRQLLDTQYF.

V usage is TRBV4-1 and J usage is TRBJ2-2; D possibly matches TRBD1 or TRBD2 (6 bases each). With 1 base removed from V and 0 bases from J, the gap between germline ends came to 15 bases. From germline, CDR1 is MGHRA and CDR2 YSYEKL. The length of the CDR3 is 18 residues. The DNA of the CDR3 is TGCGCCAGCAGCCAAGCTGACCCGAGGGGGGCGAACACCGGGGAGCTGTTTTTT. It encodes CASSQADPRGANTGELFF.

The J gene is TRBJ2-2, the V gene TRBV19; 7 bases align to TRBD1. V shed 4 bases and J 2 bases; nucleotides not matched to a gene: 4. This CDR3 contains 15 residues. The germline V gene encodes CDR1 LNHDA and CDR2 SQIVND (reference sequence). The CDR3 DNA sequence: TGTGCCAGTAGTAAGGGGGCAGTTAACACCGGGGAGCTGTTTTTT. This codes for CASSKGAVNTGELFF.

This sequence joins TRBV20-1 and TRBJ2-3, with TRBD2 matching 10 bases. CDR1 and CDR2 from the germline V gene are DFQATT and SNEGSKA (reference sequence). CDR3 length: 11 amino acids. The CDR3 reads CELAGWDTQYF. Here the CDR3 DNA reads TGCGAACTAGCGGGATGGGATACGCAGTATTTT.

This clone came up once. The chain links TRBV9 to TRBJ2-7, with 9 bases identical to TRBD2. CDR1 is SGDLS, CDR2 YYNGEE, per germline. CDR3 size: 14 residues. The V segment lost 4 bases and the J segment 9 bases; nucleotides outside the gene matches: 11. In DNA form, the CDR3 reads TGTGCCAGCAGCCTCTATAGCGGGGGAGGTGGGCAGTACTTC. It specifies CASSLYSGGGGQYF.

This clone has more than one count but fewer than ten. The V call is TRBV2, the J call TRBJ1-1; D is undetermined. The CDR3 runs 14 residues. Germline V CDR1 and CDR2: SNHLY, FYNNEI. Trimming took 2 bases from V and 1 from J, leaving 8 bases between them. In DNA form, the CDR3 reads TGTGCCAGCAGTGAATGGTCCCCGAACACTGAAGCTTTCTTT. Its protein product is CASSEWSPNTEAFF.

The V call is TRBV7-2, the J call TRBJ1-1; D gene ambiguous. The CDR3 sequence is 14 residues long. Germline V gene data show CDR1 as SGHTA and CDR2 as FQGNSA. V was pared by 1 base and J by 6 bases, with 12 bases between. The chain's CDR3 is CASSLGPHSSEAFF. The DNA of the CDR3 is TGTGCCAGCAGCTTAGGTCCCCACAGTTCTGAAGCTTTCTTT.

The CDR3: CASSYDRGNYGYTF. CDR3 nucleotide sequence: TGTGCCAGCAGTTACGACAGGGGGAACTATGGCTACACCTTC. This chain joins TRBV6-5 and TRBJ1-2; 9 bases match TRBD1. The J segment lost 2 bases and the V segment lost 2 bases, leaving 0 bases of the junction unmatched. The CDR3 runs to 14 residues. Looked up from germline, CDR1 is MNHEY and CDR2 is SVGAGI.

The CDR3 DNA is TGTGCCTGGAGTGTAGGTACTAGCGGGCCTCAGTACTTC. Protein product: CAWSVGTSGPQYF. The V gene is TRBV30, the J gene TRBJ2-7; TRBD2 aligns across 9 bases. The CDR3 loop spans 13 amino acids. Trimming cost V 0 bases and J 10 bases; bases outside gene matches: 7. Germline V gene lookup returns CDR1 GTSNPN and CDR2 SVGIG (reference sequence).